The clone carrying this T cell receptor beta chain was observed a few times. The target antigen is unknown. A much larger clone differs by one base, so this may be a read error. A single record per CDR3 protein comes from TCRdb applying MiXCR to the 5' RACE reads. The sample includes about 92,000 distinct CDR3 sequences, roughly 3.5% of them seen just once. The germline V gene encodes CDR1 ENHRY and CDR2 SYGVKD. CDR3 size: 12 residues. The data were obtained in a study of neurological immune-mediated disorders. Overall study results and limits: CDR3 amino acid sequences found in expanded clones were never shared across subjects, suggesting private repertoires in all groups.

The V and J genes are TRBV10-3 and TRBJ2-1; D not certain. The sequencing input was PBMCs. This sequence originates from a woman aged 45-59 years with multiple sclerosis. CDR3 in amino acids: CDIKSILDEQFF. DNA for the CDR3: TGTGACATCAAATCGATTTTGGATGAGCAGTTCTTC.